These 12 T cell receptor beta chains originate from one sample sequenced in a study of blood T cell repertoires in COVID-19. The assay was immunoSEQ multiplex PCR, and TCRdb's table has in-frame clones only and misses some. Of 150,000 to 200,000 clones listed, over 80% are singletons. The sequencing input was peripheral blood. These receptors were collected from a man aged 25-45 years with COVID-19, enrolled during active disease.

This sequence joins TRBV6-2 or TRBV6-3 and TRBJ2-7; a weak D match, TRBD1 (6 bases). The germline CDR1 and CDR2 sequences are MNHEY and SVGEGT. V dropped 5 bases and J dropped 0 bases, with 8 bases sitting between them. The CDR3 runs to 13 residues. The CDR3 region has the DNA TGTGCCAGCAGTCGGGACACCTCCTACGAGCAGTACTTC. Residues: CASSRDTSYEQYF.

The chain couples TRBV11-3 to TRBJ2-1; tentative D call: TRBD2 (6 bases). Germline CDR1 SGHNT, CDR2 YENEEA. This CDR3 has 14 residues. The germline V and J ends were trimmed by 3 bases and 9 bases, with 15 bases remaining between them. CDR3 DNA sequence: TGTGCCAGCAGCTTTCGGTCGGGAGAAGGTGAGCAGTTCTTC. This gives the protein CASSFRSGEGEQFF.

The genes are TRBV7-2 and TRBJ1-3; unclear D gene. The CDR3 covers 14 residues. Germline assignment: CDR1 SGHTA and CDR2 FQGNSA. V was trimmed by 3 bases and J by 4 bases, leaving 10 bases between them. CDR3: CASSFPGSGNTIYF. CDR3 in DNA: TGTGCCAGCAGCTTTCCCGGGAGCGGAAACACCATATATTTT.

DNA of the CDR3: TGTGCCAGCAGGCAGGGGGCGTATCAGCCCCAGCATTTT. Translating it yields CASRQGAYQPQHF. The chain links TRBV12-3 or TRBV12-4 to TRBJ1-5; 8 bases fit TRBD1. The CDR3 totals 13 residues. With V trimmed by 6 bases and J by 5 bases, 3 bases remained unmatched.

V gene TRBV11-1 combines with J gene TRBJ2-7; D not resolved. The V end lost 3 bases, the J end lost 6 bases, and 15 bases lay between the germline ends. The CDR3 length is 14 residues. Germline CDR1 and CDR2: SGHAT and FQDESV (reference sequence). This chain's CDR3 is CASSFVRPPGEQYF. CDR3 DNA: TGTGCCAGCAGCTTCGTCAGACCCCCGGGCGAGCAGTACTTC.

The rearrangement links TRBV5-4 to TRBJ1-2; TRBD1 is a possible D gene (5 bases). The CDR3 is made up of 14 amino acids. Germline V gives CDR1 SGHNT, CDR2 YYREEE (reference sequence). The germline V and J ends were trimmed by 1 base and 2 bases, with 9 bases remaining between them. Written as DNA, the CDR3 is TGTGCCAGCAGCTTGAGACAGACAAACTATGGCTACACCTTC. Translating it yields CASSLRQTNYGYTF.

The genes are TRBV4-2 and TRBJ1-5; D gene unclear. Germline CDR1 LGHNA, CDR2 YNFKEQ. CDR3 length equals 15 residues. Between the trimmed V and J ends, which lost 1 base and 1 base, there was a span of 8 bases. The CDR3 bases are TGTGCCAGCAGCCAAGTCGAGGGAAGCAATCAGCCCCAGCATTTT. Translation: CASSQVEGSNQPQHF.

The chain is built from TRBV6-5 and TRBJ2-7; possible D gene TRBD2, 5 bases. The CDR3 sequence is 15 residues long. The V gene's germline CDR1 is MNHEY and CDR2 SVGAGI. V lost 4 bases, J lost 0 bases, and 13 bases lay in between. The CDR3 protein is CASSSRGSRSYEQYF. The CDR3 nucleotides are TGTGCCAGCAGTTCCCGTGGGAGCCGCTCCTACGAGCAGTACTTC.

The chain links TRBV4-3 to TRBJ1-1; TRBD1 matches at 7 bases. The CDR3 is 13 residues long. With V trimmed by 4 bases and J by 3 bases, 2 bases remained unmatched. Germline CDR1 and CDR2: LGHNA and YSLEER. In nucleotides, the CDR3 is TGCGCCAGCAGCCTAGACAGGGACACTGAAGCTTTCTTT. This sequence encodes CASSLDRDTEAFF.

This chain links TRBV28 with TRBJ2-1; 7 nucleotides agree with TRBD2. Germline CDR1 MDHEN, CDR2 SYDVKM. This CDR3 contains 16 residues. V was pared by 3 bases and J by 8 bases, with 13 bases of the junction left unmatched. This CDR3 is CASSLLAELRRDEQFF. The DNA for the CDR3 is TGTGCCAGCAGTTTGCTAGCGGAGCTTAGAAGGGATGAGCAGTTCTTC. Drawing the rest from reference TRBV28 and TRBJ2-1, the complete variable domain is DVKVTQSSRYLVKRTGEKVFLECVQDMDHENMFWYRQDPGLGLRLIYFSYDVKMKEKGDIPEGYSVSREKKERFSLILESASTNQTSMYLCASSLLAELRRDEQFFGPGTRLTVL.

The gene calls are TRBV10-3 and TRBJ1-5; tentative D call: TRBD1 (6 bases). The germline V gene encodes CDR1 ENHRY and CDR2 SYGVKD. V lost 5 bases and J 4 bases, leaving 12 bases between the germline ends. The CDR3 has 14 residues. Written as DNA, the CDR3 is TGTGCCATCAGTCTGGACAGAGGGAATCAGCCCCAGCATTTT. It yields the protein CAISLDRGNQPQHF.

This rearrangement joins TRBV5-5 to TRBJ1-5, with 9 bases identical to TRBD1. Germline-derived CDR1 and CDR2 are SGHKS and YYEKEE (reference sequence). The CDR3 loop spans 15 amino acids. The V gene end was trimmed by 0 bases and the J gene end by 5 bases; junction bases not matched to a gene: 3. Here the CDR3 DNA reads TGTGCCAGCAGCTTGGAAGGGACAGGGTATCAGCCCCAGCATTTT. Translated, it gives CASSLEGTGYQPQHF.